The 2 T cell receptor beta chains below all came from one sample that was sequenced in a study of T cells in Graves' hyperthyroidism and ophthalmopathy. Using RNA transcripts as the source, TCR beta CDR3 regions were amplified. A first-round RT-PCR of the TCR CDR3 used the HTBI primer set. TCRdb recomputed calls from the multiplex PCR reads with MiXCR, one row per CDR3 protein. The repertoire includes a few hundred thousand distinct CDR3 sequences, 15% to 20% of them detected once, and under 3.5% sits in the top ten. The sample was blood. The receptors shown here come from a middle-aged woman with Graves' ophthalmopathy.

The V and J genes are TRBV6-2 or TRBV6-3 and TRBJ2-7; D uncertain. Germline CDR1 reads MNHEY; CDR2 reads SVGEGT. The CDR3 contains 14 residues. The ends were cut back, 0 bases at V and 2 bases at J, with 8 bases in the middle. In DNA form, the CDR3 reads TGTGCCAGCAGTTACTCGCGAAAAGCCTACGAGCAGTACTTC. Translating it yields CASSYSRKAYEQYF.

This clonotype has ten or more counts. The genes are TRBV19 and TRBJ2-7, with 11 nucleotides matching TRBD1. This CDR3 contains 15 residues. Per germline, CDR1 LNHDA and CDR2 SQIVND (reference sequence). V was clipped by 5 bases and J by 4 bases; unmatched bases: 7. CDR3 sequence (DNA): TGTGCCAGTAGTCCGAGAGGGACAGGGGGTTACGAGCAGTACTTC. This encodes CASSPRGTGGYEQYF.